A single sample gave rise to the 16 T cell receptor beta chains below, sequenced in a study of shared clonotypes between healthy human individuals. CD45RO-negative CD8 cells positively selected for CCR7 made up the naive population, which excluded terminally differentiated effector memory CD45RA+ cells. Profiled with immunoSEQ multiplex PCR; TCRdb holds only in-frame clones, not every one. The table has roughly 550,000 clones, over 95% seen once. The sample taken for sequencing was naive CD8+ T cells sorted from blood. The receptors come from a woman under 40 in good health.

V and J are TRBV4-1 and TRBJ2-7; TRBD2 is a possible D gene (6 bases). Germline CDR1 is MGHRA and CDR2 is YSYEKL. The germline V and J ends were trimmed by 0 bases and 1 base, with 10 bases remaining between them. This CDR3 has 15 residues. CDR3 in DNA: TGCGCCAGCAGCCAAGACCCCGCGGGGTCCTACGAGCAGTACTTC. Amino acid sequence: CASSQDPAGSYEQYF.

Regarding this clone: Other DNA sequences in this specimen translate into the identical CDR3. This chain links TRBV27 with TRBJ2-1; D unclear. Germline lookup yields CDR1 MNHEY and CDR2 SMNVEV (reference sequence). V lost 0 bases, J lost 9 bases, and 9 bases lay in between. The CDR3 loop spans 13 amino acids. Here the CDR3 DNA reads TGTGCCAGCAGTTTATCAGGGCCCGGTGAGCAGTTCTTC. Protein product: CASSLSGPGEQFF.

The chain employs TRBV7-9 and TRBJ2-7; D is ambiguous. Trimming took 5 bases from V and 2 from J, leaving 16 bases between them. This CDR3 is 15 amino acids long. Germline assignment: CDR1 SEHNR and CDR2 FQNEAQ (reference sequence). CDR3 residues: CASSPVANPTYEQYF. Written as DNA, the CDR3 is TGTGCCAGCAGCCCCGTAGCCAACCCAACCTACGAGCAGTACTTC.

CDR3 region: CASINPLAGDSQFF. The CDR3 DNA reads TGTGCCAGCATTAACCCCCTAGCGGGAGATTCACAGTTCTTC. This chain connects TRBV6-5 to TRBJ2-1, with 10 nucleotides matching TRBD2. Looked up from germline, CDR1 is MNHEY and CDR2 is SVGAGI. CDR3 length: 14 residues. The V segment lost 7 bases and the J segment 13 bases; nucleotides outside the gene matches: 13.

This clone was found once. The chain uses TRBV6-1 and TRBJ2-4; TRBD1 is a possible D gene (6 bases). Per germline, CDR1 MNHNS and CDR2 SASEGT. V gave up 5 bases and J gave up 8 bases, with 13 bases separating them. The CDR3 covers 13 residues. The chain's CDR3 is CASSPPDSYIQYF. DNA of the CDR3: TGTGCCAGCAGTCCACCGGACAGTTACATTCAGTACTTC.

The rearrangement links TRBV27 to TRBJ1-2; 7 nucleotides match TRBD1. Trimming cost V 4 bases and J 4 bases; bases outside gene matches: 18. This CDR3 is built from 18 residues. Germline V lookup: CDR1 MNHEY, CDR2 SMNVEV (reference sequence). CDR3 region: CASSSSGTDKASPYGYTF. CDR3 nucleotide sequence: TGTGCCAGCAGTTCCTCCGGGACAGATAAAGCGTCCCCCTATGGCTACACCTTC.

This clone was seen a handful of times. The rearrangement joins TRBV19 to TRBJ1-1, with unresolved D. The CDR3 totals 11 residues. V was clipped by 8 bases and J by 7 bases, with 11 bases between them. Germline V lookup: CDR1 LNHDA, CDR2 SQIVND (reference sequence). CDR3 DNA: TGTGCCAGTTGGTACGGGGATGAAGCTTTCTTT. Protein: CASWYGDEAFF.

The genes are TRBV6-4 and TRBJ2-3; D ambiguous. Germline V gives CDR1 MRHNA, CDR2 SNTAGT. The ends were cut back, 3 bases at V and 2 bases at J, with 6 bases in the middle. The CDR3 is made up of 13 amino acids. CDR3 nucleotide sequence: TGTGCCAGCAGTGAATACAACACAGATACGCAGTATTTT. It translates to CASSEYNTDTQYF.

The chain carries TRBV9 and TRBJ2-2; a weak D match, TRBD1 (5 bases). This CDR3 is 15 amino acids long. Germline loops: CDR1 SGDLS, CDR2 YYNGEE. Trimming took off 2 bases at V and 5 bases at J, with 13 bases between the two ends. The CDR3 DNA is TGTGCCAGCAGCGTTTTTCAGGGTGGAACCGGGGAGCTGTTTTTT. It translates to CASSVFQGGTGELFF.

This clone is a singleton in its sample. V usage is TRBV7-2 and J usage is TRBJ2-3; D is unresolved. Trimming pared 5 bases from V and 1 base from J, leaving 13 bases between. CDR1 and CDR2 (germline): SGHTA, FQGNSA. This CDR3 region has 15 residues. The CDR3 DNA follows: TGTGCCAGCAGCCCCCACCCAGATGGCACAGATACGCAGTATTTT. Protein: CASSPHPDGTDTQYF.

The chain's CDR3 is CASSIAPGGPYGYTF. As DNA, the CDR3 is TGTGCCAGTAGTATAGCCCCGGGAGGCCCCTATGGCTACACCTTC. The chain couples TRBV19 to TRBJ1-2; D uncertain. The CDR3 is 15 residues long. The ends were cut back, 1 base at V and 4 bases at J, with 13 bases in the middle. The V gene's germline CDR1 is LNHDA and CDR2 SQIVND (reference sequence). Looking up the rest from reference TRBV19 and TRBJ1-2 gives the full variable domain: DGGITQSPKYLFRKEGQNVTLSCEQNLNHDAMYWYRQDPGQGLRLIYYSQIVNDFQKGDIAEGYSVSREKKESFPLTVTSAQKNPTAFYLCASSIAPGGPYGYTFGSGTRLTVV.

This clone was seen a few times. Other DNA sequences in the same sample also yield this CDR3. The rearrangement uses TRBV11-2 and TRBJ2-7; either TRBD1 or TRBD2 may supply D (5 bases each). Germline loops: CDR1 SGHAT, CDR2 FQNNGV. The CDR3 loop spans 13 amino acids. Trimming removed 0 bases at V and 3 bases at J, with 6 bases between. The CDR3 sequence is CASSLEGDYEQYF. The DNA for the CDR3 is TGTGCCAGCAGCTTAGAGGGGGACTACGAGCAGTACTTC.

Concerning this clone: The sample carries other DNA sequences with the same CDR3. The chain carries TRBV27 and TRBJ2-2; D is tentatively TRBD1 or TRBD2 (5 bases each). Trimming removed 1 base at V and 6 bases at J, with 6 bases between. The V gene's germline CDR1 is MNHEY and CDR2 SMNVEV (reference sequence). The length of the CDR3 is 13 residues. CDR3 residues: CASSLWGSGELFF. The CDR3 DNA reads TGTGCCAGCAGTTTATGGGGGTCCGGGGAGCTGTTTTTT.

This clone occurred once. The gene calls are TRBV29-1 and TRBJ1-3; 8 nucleotides match TRBD1. J was trimmed by 6 bases and V by 4 bases; bases with no gene match: 5. The CDR3 consists of 13 residues. CDR1 and CDR2 from the germline V gene are SQVTM and ANQGSEA. The CDR3 DNA reads TGCAGCGTTGTTACAGGGGGTAAAAACACCATATATTTT. It is translated as CSVVTGGKNTIYF. The whole variable domain, remainder taken from reference TRBV29-1 and TRBJ1-3, is SAVISQKPSRDICQRGTSLTIQCQVDSQVTMMFWYRQQPGQSLTLIATANQGSEATYESGFVIDKFPISRPNLTFSTLTVSNMSPEDSSIYLCSVVTGGKNTIYFGEGSWLTVV.

V and J are TRBV30 and TRBJ1-4, with D possibly matching TRBD1 (5 bases). CDR3 length: 15 residues. V lost 2 bases and J lost 8, with 18 bases in between. Per germline, CDR1 GTSNPN and CDR2 SVGIG (reference sequence). CDR3 bases: TGTGCCTGGAGTCGGGACGGCCAATACGGCGAAAAACTGTTTTTT. Protein sequence: CAWSRDGQYGEKLFF.

Comment on this clone: Germline is not matched at one junction end, which may reflect a read error. V gene TRBV6-1 combines with J gene TRBJ2-7; the match to TRBD1 covers 7 bases. The CDR3 runs to 16 residues. Germline V gene lookup returns CDR1 MNHNS and CDR2 SASEGT. CDR3 sequence: CAISDPPNRGSYEQYF. The DNA of the CDR3 is TGTGCCATCAGTGATCCTCCGAACAGGGGCAGCTACGAGCAGTACTTC.